The T cell receptor beta chain under discussion was sequenced for a study of blood T cells in healthy people across ages. Study-level findings and limits: Comparison with aged donors showed that long-lived donors had more naive CD4+ cells and higher diversity.

This clonotype was seen at least ten times. Its antigen is not known. A second about 7 to 11 cycle PCR used barcoded and J-beta primers. TCRdb used MiXCR to reprocess the 5' RACE reads, holding one entry per CDR3 protein. The repertoire holds about 1.5 million distinct CDR3 sequences, with under 55% as singletons. This CDR3 contains 14 residues. The germline V gene encodes CDR1 LGHDT and CDR2 YNNKEL (reference sequence). V dropped 1 base and J dropped 5; count of bases not matched to a gene: 4. The V call is TRBV3-1, the J call TRBJ1-2; 7 bases line up with TRBD1. The TCR sequence derives from a woman aged 18-29 years in good health. Material: blood. The CDR3 loop is CASSQATGHYGYTF. The CDR3 DNA reads TGTGCCAGCAGCCAAGCGACAGGGCATTATGGCTACACCTTC.